The clone carrying this T cell receptor (beta chain) was detected a few times. Its specificity is unknown. V lost 5 bases and J 1 base, leaving 13 bases between the germline ends. Germline V gene lookup returns CDR1 SGHRS and CDR2 YFSETQ. The CDR3 is 15 amino acids. After constant-region reverse-primer amplification, full-length variable regions underwent semi-nested PCR with Nested Universal Primer A. TCRdb reprocessed the 5' RACE reads with MiXCR, giving one entry per CDR3 protein. The sample lists tens of thousands of distinct CDR3 sequences, 22% occurring once. Study-level points and caveats: Tumor Tregs overlapped most with tumor, then blood, naive CD4+ cells. Tumor memory CD4+ T cell TCR gene usage was found to cluster with blood and lymph node memory CD4+ cells and with lymph node naive CD4+ cells.

Memory CD4+ cells were defined as CD4+CD45RO+CD25-. The receptor's source is a female donor with breast cancer. The genes are TRBV5-1 and TRBJ1-3; D unresolved. Sequenced input: memory CD4+ T cells sorted from a lymph node. Sample subset: memory CD4+ T cells, CD4+CD45RO+CD25-. This CDR3 reads CASSSRAVSGNTIYF. The CDR3 nucleotides read TGCGCCAGCAGTTCTAGGGCTGTTTCTGGAAACACCATATATTTT.